This entry concerns a single TCR beta chain. Its target is not known. The length of the CDR3 is 13 residues. V lost 6 bases and J lost 6, with 12 bases in between. CDR1 and CDR2 (germline): LGHDT, YNNKEL (reference sequence). These data come from a study of blood T cells in healthy people across ages. Notes on the study in general: A greater number of naive CD4+ cells and higher diversity distinguished long-lived donors from aged donors. Per million T cells, TCR beta diversity dropped roughly linearly as age increased.

Next came a second PCR, run for about 7 to 12 cycles, which used a sample-barcoded 5' primer along with a J-beta primer mix. Unique molecular identifiers of 12 random nucleotides labeled each cDNA. One entry per CDR3 protein results from TCRdb running MiXCR on the 5' RACE reads. This sample has more than 650,000 distinct CDR3 sequences, with 20% to 25% found just once. Each donor supplied roughly 9 milliliters of peripheral blood. The sample comprised blood. V gene TRBV3-1 combines with J gene TRBJ2-1; TRBD1 is a possible D gene (6 bases). This sequence originates from a man in his 70s in good health. CDR3 residues: CASRKTGSNEQFF. As DNA, the CDR3 is TGTGCCAGCAGGAAAACAGGGTCCAATGAGCAGTTCTTC.